The T cell receptor (beta chain) under discussion was sequenced for a study of T-cell reconstitution after alpha-beta-depleted transplantation in children. Overall study findings and caveats: Newly produced T cells mostly accounted for T-cell counts and diversity one year post-transplant.

This clonotype was counted between two and nine times. Its antigen is undetermined. Unique molecular identifiers were built into the TCRbeta library. TCRdb analysed the PCR reads with MiXCR anew, one entry per CDR3 protein. Among roughly 490,000 distinct CDR3 sequences listed, over 9.5% were seen once. This CDR3 is 14 amino acids long. CDR1 is SGHAT and CDR2 is FQNNGV in the germline V gene. With 3 bases removed from V and 4 bases from J, the gap between germline ends came to 12 bases. The material sequenced was PBMCs, mostly from graft donor cells, taken 180 days after TCRalphabeta/CD19-depleted stem cell transplant. This clonotype was obtained from a female patient aged 2-15 years who had a stem cell transplant for aplastic anemia, so the T cells may come from the graft donor. V is TRBV11-2 and J is TRBJ1-2, with D uncertain. The DNA of the CDR3 is TGTGCCAGCAGCTTGTCGGCGGGTCCCTATGGCTACACCTTC. This sequence encodes CASSLSAGPYGYTF.